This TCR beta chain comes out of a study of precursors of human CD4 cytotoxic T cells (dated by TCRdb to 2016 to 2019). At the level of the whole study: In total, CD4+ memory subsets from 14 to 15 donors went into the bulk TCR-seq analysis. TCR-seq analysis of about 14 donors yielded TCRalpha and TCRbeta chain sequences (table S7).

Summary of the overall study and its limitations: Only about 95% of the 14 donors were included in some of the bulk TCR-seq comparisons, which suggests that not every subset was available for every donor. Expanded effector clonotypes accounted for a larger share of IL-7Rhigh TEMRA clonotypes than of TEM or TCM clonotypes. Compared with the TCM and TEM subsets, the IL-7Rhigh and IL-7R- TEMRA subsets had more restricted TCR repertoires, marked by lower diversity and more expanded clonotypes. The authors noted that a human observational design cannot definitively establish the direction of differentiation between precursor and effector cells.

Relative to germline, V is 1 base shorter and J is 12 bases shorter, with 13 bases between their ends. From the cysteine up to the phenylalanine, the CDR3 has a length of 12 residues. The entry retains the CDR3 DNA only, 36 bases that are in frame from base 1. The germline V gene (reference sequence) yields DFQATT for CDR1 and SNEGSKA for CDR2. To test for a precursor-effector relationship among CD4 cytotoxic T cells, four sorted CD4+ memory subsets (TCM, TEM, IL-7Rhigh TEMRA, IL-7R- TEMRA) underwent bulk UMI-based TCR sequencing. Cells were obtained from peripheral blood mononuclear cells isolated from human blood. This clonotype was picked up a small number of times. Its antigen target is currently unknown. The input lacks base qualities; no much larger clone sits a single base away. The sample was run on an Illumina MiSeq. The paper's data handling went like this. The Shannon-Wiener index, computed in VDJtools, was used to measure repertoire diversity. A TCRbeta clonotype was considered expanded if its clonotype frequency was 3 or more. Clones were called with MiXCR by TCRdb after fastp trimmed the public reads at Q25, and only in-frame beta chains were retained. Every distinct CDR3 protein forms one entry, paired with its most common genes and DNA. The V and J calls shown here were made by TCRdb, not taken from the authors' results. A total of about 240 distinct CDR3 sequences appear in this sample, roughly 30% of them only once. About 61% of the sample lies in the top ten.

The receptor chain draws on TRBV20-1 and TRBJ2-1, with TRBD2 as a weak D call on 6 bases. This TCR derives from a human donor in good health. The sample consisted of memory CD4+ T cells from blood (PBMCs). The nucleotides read TGCAGTGCTAGAGGTTGGGGGGAAGGGCAGTTCTTC. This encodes CSARGWGEGQFF.